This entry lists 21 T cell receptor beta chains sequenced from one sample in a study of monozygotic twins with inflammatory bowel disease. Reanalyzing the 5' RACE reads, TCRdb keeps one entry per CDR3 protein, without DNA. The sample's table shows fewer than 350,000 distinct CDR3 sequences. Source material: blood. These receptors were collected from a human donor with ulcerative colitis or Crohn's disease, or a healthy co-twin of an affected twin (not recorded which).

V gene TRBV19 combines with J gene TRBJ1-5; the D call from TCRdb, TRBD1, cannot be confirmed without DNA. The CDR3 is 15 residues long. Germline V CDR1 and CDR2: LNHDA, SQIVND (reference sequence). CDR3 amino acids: CASRIQRGTDQPQHF.

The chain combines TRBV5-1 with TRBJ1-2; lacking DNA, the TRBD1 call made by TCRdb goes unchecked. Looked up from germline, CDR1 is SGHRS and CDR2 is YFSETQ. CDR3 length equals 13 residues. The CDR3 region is CARSFDRFYGYTF.

The CDR3 protein is CASSLGFLDSSGGYTF. J is TRBJ1-2 and V is TRBV5-1. Per germline, CDR1 SGHRS and CDR2 YFSETQ. The CDR3 is 16 amino acids.

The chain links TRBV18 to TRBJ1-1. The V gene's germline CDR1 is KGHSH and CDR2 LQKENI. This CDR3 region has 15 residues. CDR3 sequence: CASSPGPGRDTEAFF.

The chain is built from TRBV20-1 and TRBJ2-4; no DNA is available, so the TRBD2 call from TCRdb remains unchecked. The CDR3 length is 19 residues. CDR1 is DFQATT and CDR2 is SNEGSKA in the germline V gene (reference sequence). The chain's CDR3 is CSARAPGLAVRYPKNIQYF.

The CDR3 sequence: CASSFNLRLGSINNEQFF. The rearrangement joins TRBV28 to TRBJ2-1; TCRdb designates TRBD2, a call that cannot be tested without DNA. Germline CDR1 reads MDHEN; CDR2 reads SYDVKM. The CDR3 contains 18 residues.

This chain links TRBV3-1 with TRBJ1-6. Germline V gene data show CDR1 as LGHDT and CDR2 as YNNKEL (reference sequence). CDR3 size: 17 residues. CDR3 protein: CASKEGYTSSYNSPLHF.

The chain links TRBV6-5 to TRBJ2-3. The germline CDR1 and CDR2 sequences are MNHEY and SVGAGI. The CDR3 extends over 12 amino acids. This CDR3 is CARHSSTDTQYF.

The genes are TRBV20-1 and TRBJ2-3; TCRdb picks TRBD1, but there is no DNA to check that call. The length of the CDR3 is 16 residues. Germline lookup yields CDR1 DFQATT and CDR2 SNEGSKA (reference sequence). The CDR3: CSARKEGSGRSDTQYF.

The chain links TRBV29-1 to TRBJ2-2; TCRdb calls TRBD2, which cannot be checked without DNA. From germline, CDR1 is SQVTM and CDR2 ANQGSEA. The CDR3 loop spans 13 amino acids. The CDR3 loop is CSVMAGGTGELFF.

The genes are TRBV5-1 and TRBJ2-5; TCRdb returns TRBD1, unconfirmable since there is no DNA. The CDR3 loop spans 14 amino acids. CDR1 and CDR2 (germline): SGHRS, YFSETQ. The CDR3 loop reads CASSPQGGQETQYF.

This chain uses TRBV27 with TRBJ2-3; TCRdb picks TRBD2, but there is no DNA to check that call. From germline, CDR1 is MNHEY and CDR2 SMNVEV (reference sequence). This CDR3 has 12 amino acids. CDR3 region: CASRGATDTQYF.

CDR3 residues: CASSLGGAQLGEQFF. The chain is built from TRBV27 and TRBJ2-1; there is no DNA to check the TCRdb D call of TRBD1. From germline, CDR1 is MNHEY and CDR2 SMNVEV (reference sequence). The CDR3 loop spans 15 amino acids.

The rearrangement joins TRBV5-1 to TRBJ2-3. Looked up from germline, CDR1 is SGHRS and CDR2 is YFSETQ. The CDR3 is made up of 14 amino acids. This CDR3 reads CASSLELSTDTQYF.

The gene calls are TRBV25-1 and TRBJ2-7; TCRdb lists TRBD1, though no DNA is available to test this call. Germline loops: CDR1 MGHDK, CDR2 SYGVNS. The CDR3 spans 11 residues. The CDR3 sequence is CASGKGYEQYF.

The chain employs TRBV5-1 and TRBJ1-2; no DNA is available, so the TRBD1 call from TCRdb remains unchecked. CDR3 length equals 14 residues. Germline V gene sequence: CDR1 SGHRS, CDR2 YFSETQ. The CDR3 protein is CASSGTGGGYDYTF.

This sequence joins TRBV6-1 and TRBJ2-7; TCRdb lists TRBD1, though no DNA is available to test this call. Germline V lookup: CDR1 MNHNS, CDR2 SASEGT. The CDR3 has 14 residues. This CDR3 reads CASSESKGVGEQYF.

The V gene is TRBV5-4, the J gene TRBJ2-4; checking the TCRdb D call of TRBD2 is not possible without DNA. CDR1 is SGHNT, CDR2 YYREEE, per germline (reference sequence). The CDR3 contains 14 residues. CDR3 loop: CASSSTSGVNIQYF. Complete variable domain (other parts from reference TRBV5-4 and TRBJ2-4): ETGVTQSPTHLIKTRGQQVTLRCSSQSGHNTVSWYQQALGQGPQFIFQYYREEENGRGNFPPRFSGLQFPNYSSELNVNALELDDSALYLCASSSTSGVNIQYFGAGTRLSVL.

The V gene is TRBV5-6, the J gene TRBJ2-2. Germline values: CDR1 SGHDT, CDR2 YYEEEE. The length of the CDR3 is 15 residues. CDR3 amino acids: CASSPYLSNTGELFF.

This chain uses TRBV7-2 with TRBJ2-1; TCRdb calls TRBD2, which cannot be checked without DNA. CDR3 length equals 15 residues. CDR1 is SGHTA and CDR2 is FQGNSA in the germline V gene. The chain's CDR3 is CASSFGGRALSEQFF.

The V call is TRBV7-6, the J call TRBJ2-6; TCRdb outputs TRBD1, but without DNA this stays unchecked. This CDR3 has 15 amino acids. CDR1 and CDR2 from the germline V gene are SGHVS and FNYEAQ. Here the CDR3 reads CASTPGFSGANVLTF.